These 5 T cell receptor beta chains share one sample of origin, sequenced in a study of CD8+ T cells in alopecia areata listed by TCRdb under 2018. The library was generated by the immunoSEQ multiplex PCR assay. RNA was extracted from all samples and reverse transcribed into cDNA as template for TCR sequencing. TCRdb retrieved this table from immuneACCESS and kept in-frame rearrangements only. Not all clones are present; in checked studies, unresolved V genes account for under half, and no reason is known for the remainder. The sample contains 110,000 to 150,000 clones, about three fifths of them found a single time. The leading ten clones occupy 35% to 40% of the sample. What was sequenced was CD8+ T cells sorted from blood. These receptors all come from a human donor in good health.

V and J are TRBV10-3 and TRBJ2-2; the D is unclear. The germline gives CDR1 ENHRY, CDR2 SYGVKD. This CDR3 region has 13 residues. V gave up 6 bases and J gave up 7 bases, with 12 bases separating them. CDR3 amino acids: CAIRVRVGGELFF. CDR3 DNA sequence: TGTGCCATCAGGGTACGGGTCGGCGGGGAGCTGTTTTTT.

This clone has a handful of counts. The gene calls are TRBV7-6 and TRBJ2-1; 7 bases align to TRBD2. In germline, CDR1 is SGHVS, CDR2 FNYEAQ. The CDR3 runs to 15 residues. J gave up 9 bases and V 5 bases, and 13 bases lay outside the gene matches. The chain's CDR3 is CASSQASGTLGEQFF. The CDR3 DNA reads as TGTGCCAGCAGCCAGGCTAGCGGTACTTTGGGTGAGCAGTTCTTC.

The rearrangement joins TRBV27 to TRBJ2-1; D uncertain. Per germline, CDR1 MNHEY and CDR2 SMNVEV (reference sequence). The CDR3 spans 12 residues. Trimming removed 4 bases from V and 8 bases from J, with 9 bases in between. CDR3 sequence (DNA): TGTGCCAGCAGTTCACGGATGGATGAGCAGTTCTTC. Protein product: CASSSRMDEQFF.

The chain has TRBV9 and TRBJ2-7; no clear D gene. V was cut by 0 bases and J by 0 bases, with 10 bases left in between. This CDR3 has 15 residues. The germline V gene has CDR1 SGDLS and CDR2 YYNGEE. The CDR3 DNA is TGTGCCAGCAGCGTAGGGCAGGTTGGCTCCTACGAGCAGTACTTC. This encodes CASSVGQVGSYEQYF.

CDR3 protein: CASSYSRGRQAEQFF. For the CDR3, the DNA is TGTGCCAGCAGTTACTCGAGGGGGCGTCAGGCCGAGCAGTTCTTC. V is TRBV6-5 and J is TRBJ2-1; 7 bases match TRBD1. V lost 0 bases to trimming and J lost 10 bases; unmatched junction nucleotides: 9. Per germline, CDR1 MNHEY and CDR2 SVGAGI. The CDR3 has 15 amino acids.